The source of this T cell receptor (beta chain) is a study of early T cells in non-severe SARS-CoV-2 infection. The CDR3 covers 16 residues. The germline V gene encodes CDR1 SGHTA and CDR2 FQGNSA. V was clipped by 1 base and J by 5 bases; unmatched bases: 8. This clonotype was observed many times. TCRdb processed the 5' RACE reads anew with MiXCR; each CDR3 protein has one entry. The table shows 30,000 to 35,000 distinct CDR3 sequences, with around 7% occurring only once. The sequenced material came from whole blood. The source of this sequence is an adult who was a healthcare worker with PCR-confirmed SARS-CoV-2 infection or an uninfected control (not recorded which). V gene TRBV7-2 combines with J gene TRBJ2-1; TRBD2 aligns across 7 bases. CDR3: CASSLVDLAEDNEQFF. CDR3 bases: TGTGCCAGCAGCTTAGTGGACCTAGCGGAGGACAATGAGCAGTTCTTC.